These T cell receptor beta chains were read from a single sample in a study of technical replicates of blood from several donors. Produced via immunoSEQ multiplex PCR; TCRdb's table is partial and in-frame only. The table has roughly 71,000 clones, about 94% seen once; the top ten hold roughly 0.37%. What was sequenced was T cells isolated from PBMCs. The source of these receptors is a human donor in good health. CDR3s include the opening cysteine and the closing phenylalanine or tryptophan.

j_call	v_call	cdr3_aa
TRBJ2-7	TRBV30	CAWSVQVLYEQYF
TRBJ2-5	TRBV5-4	CASSLGQGRRETQYF
TRBJ1-1	TRBV28	CASSRLRQGGMNTEAFF
TRBJ2-5	TRBV15	CATSRNLAGGETQYF
TRBJ2-7	TRBV10-1	CASSESWDSTYEQYF
TRBJ2-7	TRBV7-6	CASSTGDLSIDEQYF
TRBJ2-7	TRBV29-1	CSVRQGITYEQYF
TRBJ1-1	TRBV6-5	CASRPRTGRSEAFF
TRBJ1-4	TRBV16	CASSQLDREATNEKLFF
TRBJ1-2	TRBV6-5	CASFPSGTNYGYTF
TRBJ2-7	TRBV5-1	CASSLEAGVLYEQYF
TRBJ1-1	TRBV9	CASSAGQGAGAEAFF
TRBJ1-1	TRBV6-5	CASSSGTGYTEAFF